Listed here are 12 T cell receptor beta chains from one sample, sequenced in a study of cytomegalovirus exposure and HLA in healthy donors. The PCR was carried out with 60 Vbeta primers and 13 Jbeta primers. Profiling relied on immunoSEQ multiplex PCR, and the TCRdb table lists in-frame clones only, not all of them. The profile shows roughly 160,000 clones, roughly 85% of them singletons. Sequencing was done on a sample of PBMCs. The source is a male donor in good health and CMV-seropositive.

The rearrangement links TRBV5-4 to TRBJ2-1, with 9 bases that match TRBD2. The CDR3 contains 14 residues. Germline-derived CDR1 and CDR2 are SGHNT and YYREEE (reference sequence). J was trimmed by 4 bases and V by 4 bases; bases with no gene match: 3. CDR3 in amino acids: CASSHLAGYNEQFF. The CDR3 DNA reads TGTGCCAGCAGCCACCTAGCGGGATACAATGAGCAGTTCTTC.

This clone was counted a few times. The rearrangement links TRBV28 to TRBJ2-3; 7 bases line up with TRBD2. With V trimmed by 5 bases and J by 5 bases, 7 bases remained unmatched. In germline, CDR1 is MDHEN, CDR2 SYDVKM. The CDR3 sequence is 14 residues long. The CDR3 DNA sequence: TGTGCCAGCAGTCTCCTAGCGGATAAAGATACGCAGTATTTT. It encodes CASSLLADKDTQYF.

This chain uses TRBV5-6 with TRBJ2-1; 7 positions match TRBD1. The CDR3 sequence is 12 residues long. Germline values: CDR1 SGHDT, CDR2 YYEEEE. V dropped 3 bases and J dropped 8; count of bases not matched to a gene: 2. The CDR3 coding sequence is TGTGCCAGCAGCTCGACAGGGTATGAGCAGTTCTTC. Protein product: CASSSTGYEQFF.

The chain is built from TRBV7-9 and TRBJ2-1, with 8 positions matching TRBD2. Per germline, CDR1 SEHNR and CDR2 FQNEAQ (reference sequence). Trimming at V came to 2 bases and at J to 4 bases, leaving 4 bases not matched to a gene. The CDR3 is made up of 15 amino acids. This CDR3 is CASSLWREVYNEQFF. The CDR3 region has the DNA TGTGCCAGCAGCTTATGGCGGGAGGTTTACAATGAGCAGTTCTTC.

V and J are TRBV5-4 and TRBJ2-4; D might be TRBD1 (6 bases). The CDR3 is made up of 18 amino acids. The germline gives CDR1 SGHNT, CDR2 YYREEE (reference sequence). V was clipped by 0 bases and J by 7 bases, with 23 bases between them. The DNA of the CDR3 is TGTGCCAGCAGCTTGGGGACAGACATATTTACTTTGGGGAACATTCAGTACTTC. Translation gives CASSLGTDIFTLGNIQYF.

V usage is TRBV6-5 and J usage is TRBJ2-5; unclear D gene. V shed 6 bases and J shed 5 bases, with 10 bases lying between them. Germline V CDR1 and CDR2: MNHEY, SVGAGI. There are 12 residues in the CDR3. The CDR3 region has the DNA TGTGCCAGCAGAAAGAATGGCGAGACCCAGTACTTC. Residues: CASRKNGETQYF.

This clone occurred once. The chain carries TRBV27 and TRBJ2-7; tentatively, D is TRBD2 (6 bases). Germline V gene data show CDR1 as MNHEY and CDR2 as SMNVEV (reference sequence). The CDR3 is 17 amino acids. Between the trimmed V and J ends, which lost 5 bases and 5 bases, there was a span of 25 bases. DNA for the CDR3: TGTGCCAGCAGTCCAATCACTACGGGAGTATTCACCAACGAGCAGTACTTC. Its translation: CASSPITTGVFTNEQYF.

The V call is TRBV28, the J call TRBJ2-3; 7 bases line up with TRBD2. Germline trimming cut 7 bases from V and 5 bases from J; bases unmatched to any gene: 0. The CDR3 is 11 amino acids. From germline, CDR1 is MDHEN and CDR2 SYDVKM. CDR3 residues: CASKRGDTQYF. The CDR3 nucleotides are TGTGCCAGCAAGCGGGGAGATACGCAGTATTTT. Supplemented by reference TRBV28 and TRBJ2-3, the full variable domain reads DVKVTQSSRYLVKRTGEKVFLECVQDMDHENMFWYRQDPGLGLRLIYFSYDVKMKEKGDIPEGYSVSREKKERFSLILESASTNQTSMYLCASKRGDTQYFGPGTRLTVL.

The chain links TRBV28 to TRBJ2-2; tentative D call: TRBD2 (6 bases). The CDR3 consists of 15 residues. Germline V gives CDR1 MDHEN, CDR2 SYDVKM. V dropped 3 bases and J dropped 5 bases, with 13 bases sitting between them. Here the CDR3 reads CASSFGGFETGELFF. In nucleotides, the CDR3 is TGTGCCAGCAGTTTTGGAGGGTTCGAGACCGGGGAGCTGTTTTTT. Together with reference TRBV28 and TRBJ2-2, the CDR3 gives the full variable domain: DVKVTQSSRYLVKRTGEKVFLECVQDMDHENMFWYRQDPGLGLRLIYFSYDVKMKEKGDIPEGYSVSREKKERFSLILESASTNQTSMYLCASSFGGFETGELFFGEGSRLTVL.

The chain recombines TRBV11-2 with TRBJ2-5; possible D gene TRBD2, 6 bases. Germline V gene lookup returns CDR1 SGHAT and CDR2 FQNNGV. This CDR3 contains 15 residues. The V end was cut by 0 bases, the J end by 4 bases, with 12 bases between. The CDR3 region is CASSLDSGLGETQYF. CDR3 in DNA: TGTGCCAGCAGCTTAGATTCGGGACTCGGAGAGACCCAGTACTTC.

CDR3 sequence (DNA): TGCAGCGTTGGTGAGCGCACAGATACGCAGTATTTT. Protein: CSVGERTDTQYF. The rearrangement links TRBV29-1 to TRBJ2-3, with D unclear. The CDR3 is made up of 12 amino acids. In germline, CDR1 is SQVTM, CDR2 ANQGSEA. Deletions cut 4 bases from V and 1 base from J, with 6 bases between.

This clone was detected once. The chain combines TRBV5-6 with TRBJ2-7; 7 nucleotides agree with TRBD1. CDR3 length: 14 residues. CDR1 is SGHDT and CDR2 is YYEEEE in the germline V gene. Trimming removed 4 bases from V and 5 bases from J; junction bases left unmatched: 9. CDR3 sequence (DNA): TGTGCCAGCAGCCCCGACAGGGTGCAGCACGAGCAGTACTTC. It specifies CASSPDRVQHEQYF.